The clone carrying this T cell receptor (beta chain) was seen repeatedly, ten times or more. No antigen is known for it. The study profiled TCR beta VDJ and CDR3 using genomic DNA as template. Each CDR3 protein gets one entry after TCRdb re-called the reads with MiXCR. Among 200,000 to 250,000 distinct CDR3 sequences listed, 34% were seen once. The data belong to a study of CD8+CD57+ T cells in acquired aplastic anemia. Study-level background: Healthy CD8+ samples averaged roughly 10 million reads. Findings of the study overall: With respect to CD8+ Simpson's diversity, patients and controls did not differ significantly.

The germline V gene has CDR1 DFQATT and CDR2 SNEGSKA (reference sequence). This CDR3 region has 14 residues. With V trimmed by 3 bases and J by 5 bases, 6 bases remained unmatched. Input material: sorted CD4+, CD8+, or CD8+CD57+ T cells (not recorded which) from PBMCs. This chain links TRBV20-1 with TRBJ1-2, with TRBD1 matching over 10 bases. The sequence derives from a human donor in good health, serving as a control. Here the CDR3 DNA reads TGCAGTGCTAGTAGACAGGGGGCTATGTATGGCTACACCTTC. Its protein product is CSASRQGAMYGYTF.